This T cell receptor (beta chain) is from a study of regulatory T cells in long-lasting Graves disease. Combining iRepertoire HTBI primers with Arm-PCR of CDR3 regions, the authors built TCR beta libraries. TCRdb re-derived calls from the multiplex PCR reads in MiXCR, one entry per CDR3 protein. The sample consists of approximately 230,000 distinct CDR3 sequences, about a sixth of them appearing once. Indicated time point: newly diagnosed GD, antithyroid drugs for less than 3 months. The TCR library was made from RNA extracted from PBMCs. Study observations and caveats: Newly diagnosed Graves' patients had higher TCR diversity than persistent ones.

Losses at the gene ends were 7 bases for V and 2 bases for J; bases not matched to a gene: 6. Germline-derived CDR1 and CDR2 are DFQATT and SNEGSKA (reference sequence). The CDR3 sequence is 13 residues long. Note on this clonotype: What it binds is not known.

This clonotype was sampled from a female donor with Graves disease. The chain is built from TRBV20-1 and TRBJ1-2; TRBD1 agrees at 8 bases. The specimen comprised peripheral blood mononuclear cells (PBMCs), sampled at new diagnosis, from a patient treated with antithyroid drugs. CDR3 amino acids: CSVPTGENYGYTF. The CDR3 nucleotides read TGCAGTGTCCCGACAGGGGAAAACTATGGCTACACCTTC.